This T cell receptor (beta chain) comes out of a study of cytomegalovirus exposure and HLA in healthy donors. In the PCR, 60 Vbeta and 13 Jbeta primers were used. Libraries were prepared by immunoSEQ multiplex PCR; TCRdb keeps only in-frame clonotypes and omits some of them. Here the sample spans around 150,000 clones, 60% to 80% being singletons. Trimming cost V 6 bases and J 3 bases; bases outside gene matches: 3. CDR3 length equals 13 residues. The sample comprised PBMCs. The source of this sequence is a male donor in good health and CMV-seronegative. The chain is built from TRBV23-1 and TRBJ1-1, with 8 bases aligning to TRBD1. TRBV23-1 is labeled an ORF, and its function is uncertain. CDR3 bases: TGCGCCAGCAGGCAGGGGGCTGACACTGAAGCTTTCTTT. It is translated as CASRQGADTEAFF.